Listed here are 4 T cell receptor beta chains from one sample, sequenced in a study of patients and donors after allogeneic stem cell transplantation. TCRdb independently ran MiXCR on the RT-PCR reads; one entry per CDR3 protein. Altogether about 160,000 distinct CDR3 sequences are present, 30% being singletons, with the ten largest covering 3.2%. Sequencing was done on a sample of blood, either unsorted or a sorted T cell fraction (not recorded which). The receptors were sampled from a human donor who was either an allogeneic HSCT recipient or a stem cell or donor lymphocyte infusion donor (not recorded which). It is not recorded whose cells these are; they may come from a transplant donor.

The rearrangement uses TRBV29-1 and TRBJ1-1; 7 bases match TRBD1. In germline, CDR1 is SQVTM, CDR2 ANQGSEA. This CDR3 contains 14 residues. V lost 1 base and J lost 4; bases outside the gene matches: 6. The CDR3 DNA follows: TGCAGCGTTGAAGCAGAGGGGGCGGGCACTGAAGCTTTCTTT. This translates into CSVEAEGAGTEAFF.

The chain employs TRBV6-2 or TRBV6-3 and TRBJ1-2; D not certain. The germline V and J ends were trimmed by 5 bases and 4 bases, with 11 bases remaining between them. CDR1 and CDR2 from the germline V gene are MNHEY and SVGEGT. The CDR3 has 13 residues. The CDR3 spells CASSPMLFYGYTF. In DNA, the CDR3 is TGTGCCAGCAGTCCGATGTTATTCTATGGCTACACCTTC.

This clonotype occurred a few times. The gene calls are TRBV20-1 and TRBJ1-2; 8 nucleotides match TRBD1. CDR3 size: 13 residues. V shed 0 bases and J 13 bases; nucleotides not matched to a gene: 10. Germline CDR1 and CDR2: DFQATT and SNEGSKA (reference sequence). The CDR3: CSARDSRQGMFTF. Written as DNA, the CDR3 is TGCAGTGCTAGAGATTCGAGACAGGGGATGTTCACCTTC.

This clonotype was seen more than once but under ten times. This sequence joins TRBV29-1 and TRBJ2-7; TRBD2 matches 7 bases. The ends lost 3 bases at V and 5 bases at J; junction bases unmatched: 7. Germline assignment: CDR1 SQVTM and CDR2 ANQGSEA. The CDR3 spans 13 residues. The CDR3 DNA reads TGCAGCGTTGACATTGGGCTAGCGGACGAGCAGTACTTC. This translates into CSVDIGLADEQYF.